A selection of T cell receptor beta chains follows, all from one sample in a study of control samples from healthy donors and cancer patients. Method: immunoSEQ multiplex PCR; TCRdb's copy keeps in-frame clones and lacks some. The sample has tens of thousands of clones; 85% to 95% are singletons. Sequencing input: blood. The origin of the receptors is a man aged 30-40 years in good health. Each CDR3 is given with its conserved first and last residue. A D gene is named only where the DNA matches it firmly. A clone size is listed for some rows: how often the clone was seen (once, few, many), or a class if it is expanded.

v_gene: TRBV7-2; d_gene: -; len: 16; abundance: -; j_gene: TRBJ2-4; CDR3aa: CASSLEWSIAKNIQYF; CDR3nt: TGTGCCAGCAGCTTAGAATGGTCCATAGCCAAAAACATTCAGTACTTC
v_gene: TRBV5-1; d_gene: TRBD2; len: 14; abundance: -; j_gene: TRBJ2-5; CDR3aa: CASSRGGSQETQYF; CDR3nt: TGCGCCAGCAGCCGGGGGGGTTCACAAGAGACCCAGTACTTC
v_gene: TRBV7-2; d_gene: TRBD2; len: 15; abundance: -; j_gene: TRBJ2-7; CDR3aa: CASSPLAGESYEQYF; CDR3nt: TGTGCCAGCAGCCCTCTAGCGGGAGAGTCCTACGAGCAGTACTTC
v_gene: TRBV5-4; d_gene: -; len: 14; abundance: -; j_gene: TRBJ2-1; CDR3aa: CASSQGGDSNEQFF; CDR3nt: TGTGCCAGCAGTCAAGGAGGGGACTCCAATGAGCAGTTCTTC
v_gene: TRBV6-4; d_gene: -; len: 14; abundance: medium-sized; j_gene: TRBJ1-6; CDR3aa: CASSREMGNSPLHF; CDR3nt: TGTGCCAGCAGCAGGGAAATGGGCAATTCACCCCTCCACTTT
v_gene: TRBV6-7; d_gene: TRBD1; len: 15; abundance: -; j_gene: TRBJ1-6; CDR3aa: CASSSGQGNHSPLHF; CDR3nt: TGTGCCAGCAGTTCGGGACAGGGGAACCACTCACCCCTCCACTTT
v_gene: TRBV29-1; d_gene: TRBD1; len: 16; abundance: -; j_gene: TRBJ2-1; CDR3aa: CSVDLYAGRGYNEQFF; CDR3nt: TGCAGCGTTGACCTGTATGCAGGCAGGGGGTACAATGAGCAGTTCTTC
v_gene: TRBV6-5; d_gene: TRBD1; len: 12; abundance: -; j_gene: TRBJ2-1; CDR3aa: CASSFGDRELFF; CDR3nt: TGTGCCAGCAGTTTCGGGGACAGGGAATTGTTCTTC
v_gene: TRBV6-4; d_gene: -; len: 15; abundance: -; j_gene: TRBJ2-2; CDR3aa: CASSESPGPSRELFF; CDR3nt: TGTGCCAGCAGTGAATCGCCCGGGCCCTCGCGGGAGCTGTTTTTT
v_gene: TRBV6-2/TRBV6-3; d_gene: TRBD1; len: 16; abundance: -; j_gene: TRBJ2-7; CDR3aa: CGSSFGWTGGIYEQYF; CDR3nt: TGTGGCAGCAGTTTCGGATGGACAGGGGGGATCTACGAGCAGTACTTC
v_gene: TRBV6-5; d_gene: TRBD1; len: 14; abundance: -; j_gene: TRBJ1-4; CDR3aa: CAGGTDRGDEKLFF; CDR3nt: TGTGCCGGGGGAACCGACAGGGGAGATGAAAAACTGTTTTTT
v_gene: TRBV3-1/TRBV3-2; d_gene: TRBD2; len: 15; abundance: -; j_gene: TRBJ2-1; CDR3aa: CASSQEAGTYNEQFF; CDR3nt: TGTGCCAGCAGCCAAGAAGCGGGAACCTACAATGAGCAGTTCTTC
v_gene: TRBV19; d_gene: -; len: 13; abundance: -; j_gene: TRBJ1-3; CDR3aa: CASSSRAGNTIYF; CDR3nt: TGTGCCAGTAGTAGCAGGGCTGGAAACACCATATATTTT
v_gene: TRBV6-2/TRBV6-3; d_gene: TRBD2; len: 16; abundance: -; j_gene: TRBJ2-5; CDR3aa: CASSYSASGRPETQYF; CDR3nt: TGTGCCAGCAGTTACTCAGCTAGCGGGAGACCTGAGACCCAGTACTTC
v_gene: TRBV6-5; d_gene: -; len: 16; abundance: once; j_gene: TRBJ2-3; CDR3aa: CASSYGLTTSTDTQYF; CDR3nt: TGTGCCAGCAGTTACGGGTTGACAACTAGCACAGATACGCAGTATTTT
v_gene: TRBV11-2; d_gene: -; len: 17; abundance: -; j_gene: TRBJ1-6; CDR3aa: CASSLRGSTVRNSPLHF; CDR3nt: TGTGCCAGCAGCTTAAGGGGTTCAACGGTTCGTAATTCACCCCTCCACTTT
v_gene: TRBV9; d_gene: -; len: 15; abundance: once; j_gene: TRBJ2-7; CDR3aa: CASSVDASATYEQYF; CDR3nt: TGTGCCAGCAGCGTAGATGCCAGCGCAACCTACGAGCAGTACTTC
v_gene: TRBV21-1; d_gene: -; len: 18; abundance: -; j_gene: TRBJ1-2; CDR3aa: CASSKSSQGDRFNYGYTF; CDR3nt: TGTGCCAGCAGCAAGTCCTCTCAGGGGGATCGTTTTAATTATGGCTACACCTTC
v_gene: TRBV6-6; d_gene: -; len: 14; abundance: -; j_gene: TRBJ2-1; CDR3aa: CASSQQVAYNEQFF; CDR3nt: TGTGCCAGCAGCCAACAGGTGGCCTACAATGAGCAGTTCTTC
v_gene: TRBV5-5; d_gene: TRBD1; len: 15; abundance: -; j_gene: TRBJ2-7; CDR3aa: CASSLKPGQGHEQYF; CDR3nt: TGTGCCAGCAGCTTAAAACCGGGACAGGGTCACGAGCAGTACTTC
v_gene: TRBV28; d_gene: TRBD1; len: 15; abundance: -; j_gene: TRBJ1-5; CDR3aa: CASATGGHSNQPQHF; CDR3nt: TGTGCCAGCGCGACAGGGGGCCATAGCAATCAGCCCCAGCATTTT
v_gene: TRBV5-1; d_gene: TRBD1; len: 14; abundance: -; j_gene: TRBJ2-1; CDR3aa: CASSLGQGVTEQFF; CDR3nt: TGCGCCAGCAGCTTGGGACAGGGGGTCACTGAGCAGTTCTTC
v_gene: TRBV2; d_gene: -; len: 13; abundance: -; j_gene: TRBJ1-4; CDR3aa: CASSGTANEKLFF; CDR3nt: TGTGCCAGCAGTGGGACAGCTAATGAAAAACTGTTTTTT
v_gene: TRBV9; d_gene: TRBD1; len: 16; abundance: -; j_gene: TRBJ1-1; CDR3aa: CASSPTGTVGYTEAFF; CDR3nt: TGTGCCAGCAGCCCGACCGGGACAGTCGGCTACACTGAAGCTTTCTTT
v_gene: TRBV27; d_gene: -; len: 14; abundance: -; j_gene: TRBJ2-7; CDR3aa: CASSLLARSYEQYF; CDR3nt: TGTGCCAGCAGTTTATTGGCCAGATCCTACGAGCAGTACTTC
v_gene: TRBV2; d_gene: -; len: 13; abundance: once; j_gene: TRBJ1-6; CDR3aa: CASSEPLLTPLHF; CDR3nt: TGTGCCAGCAGTGAACCGCTCCTGACACCCCTCCACTTT
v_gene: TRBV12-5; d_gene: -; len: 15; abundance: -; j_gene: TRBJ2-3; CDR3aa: CASGLGAKGTDTQYF; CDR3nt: TGTGCTAGTGGTTTGGGAGCTAAAGGCACAGATACGCAGTATTTT
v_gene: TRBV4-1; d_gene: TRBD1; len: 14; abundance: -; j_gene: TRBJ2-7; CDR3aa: CASSQRQGADEQYF; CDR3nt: TGCGCCAGCAGCCAAAGACAGGGGGCGGACGAGCAGTACTTC
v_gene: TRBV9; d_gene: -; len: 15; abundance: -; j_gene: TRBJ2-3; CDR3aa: CASSDGGHSTDTQYF; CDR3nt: TGTGCCAGCAGCGATGGGGGACATAGCACAGATACGCAGTATTTT
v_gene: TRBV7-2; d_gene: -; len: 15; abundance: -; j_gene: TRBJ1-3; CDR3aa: CASSLPDSSGNTIYF; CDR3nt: TGTGCCAGCAGCCTACCGGACAGCTCTGGAAACACCATATATTTT
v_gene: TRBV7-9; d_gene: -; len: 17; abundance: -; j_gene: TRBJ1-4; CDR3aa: CASSLGITGNPNEKLFF; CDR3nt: TGTGCCAGCAGCTTAGGAATAACAGGGAATCCTAATGAAAAACTGTTTTTT
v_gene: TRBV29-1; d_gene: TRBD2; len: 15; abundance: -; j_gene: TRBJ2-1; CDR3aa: CSVEGTSGGFNEQFF; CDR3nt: TGCAGCGTTGAAGGGACTAGCGGGGGATTCAATGAGCAGTTCTTC
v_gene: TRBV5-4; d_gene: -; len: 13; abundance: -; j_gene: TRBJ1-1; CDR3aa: CASSPDLRPEAFF; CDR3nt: TGTGCCAGCAGCCCAGATTTACGTCCTGAAGCTTTCTTT
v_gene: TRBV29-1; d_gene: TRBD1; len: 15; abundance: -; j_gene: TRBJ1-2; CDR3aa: CSVEFRGQANYGYTF; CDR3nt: TGCAGCGTTGAGTTCAGGGGGCAGGCTAACTATGGCTACACCTTC
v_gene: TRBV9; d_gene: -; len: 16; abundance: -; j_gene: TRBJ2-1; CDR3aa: CASSLRPGPGYNEQFF; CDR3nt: TGTGCCAGCAGCCTCCGACCGGGCCCGGGATACAATGAGCAGTTCTTC
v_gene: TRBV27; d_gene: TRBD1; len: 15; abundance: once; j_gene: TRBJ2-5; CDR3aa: CASSFRGQGTETQYF; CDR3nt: TGTGCCAGCAGTTTCCGTGGACAGGGGACAGAGACCCAGTACTTC
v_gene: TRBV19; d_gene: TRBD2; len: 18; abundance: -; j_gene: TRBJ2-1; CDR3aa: CASSIWGLAGGGTNEQFF; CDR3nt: TGTGCCAGTAGTATCTGGGGACTAGCGGGAGGCGGGACCAATGAGCAGTTCTTC
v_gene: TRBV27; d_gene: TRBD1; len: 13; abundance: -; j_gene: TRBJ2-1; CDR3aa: CASSLTGYNEQFF; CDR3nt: TGTGCCAGCAGTTTGACAGGGTACAATGAGCAGTTCTTC
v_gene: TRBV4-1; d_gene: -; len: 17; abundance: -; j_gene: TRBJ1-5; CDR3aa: CASSQVQGLLANQPQHF; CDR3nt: TGCGCCAGCAGCCAAGTTCAGGGATTGTTAGCAAATCAGCCCCAGCATTTT
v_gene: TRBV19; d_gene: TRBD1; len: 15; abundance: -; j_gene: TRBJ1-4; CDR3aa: CASSIQGQMNEKLFF; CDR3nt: TGTGCCAGTAGTATCCAGGGACAGATGAATGAAAAACTGTTTTTT
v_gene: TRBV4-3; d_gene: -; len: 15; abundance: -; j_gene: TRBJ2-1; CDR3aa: CASSQDRADYNEQFF; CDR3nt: TGCGCCAGCAGCCAAGATCGGGCAGATTACAATGAGCAGTTCTTC
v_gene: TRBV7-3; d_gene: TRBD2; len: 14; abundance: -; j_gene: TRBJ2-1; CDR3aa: CASSLAGSLNEQFF; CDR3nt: TGTGCCAGCAGCCTAGCGGGTTCCCTCAATGAGCAGTTCTTC
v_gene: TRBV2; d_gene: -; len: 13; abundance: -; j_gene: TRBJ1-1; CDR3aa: CASSPQGNTEAFF; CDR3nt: TGTGCCAGCAGTCCCCAGGGGAACACTGAAGCTTTCTTT
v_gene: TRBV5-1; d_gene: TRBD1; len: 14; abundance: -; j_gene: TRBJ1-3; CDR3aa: CASSKGTGGNTIYF; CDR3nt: TGCGCCAGCAGCAAAGGGACAGGGGGAAACACCATATATTTT
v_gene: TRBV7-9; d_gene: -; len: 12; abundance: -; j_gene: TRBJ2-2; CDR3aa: CASSLASGELFF; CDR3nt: TGTGCCAGCAGCTTAGCTAGCGGGGAGCTGTTTTTT
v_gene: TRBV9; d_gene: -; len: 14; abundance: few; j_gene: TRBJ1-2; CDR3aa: CASSRGRADYGYTF; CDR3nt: TGTGCCAGCAGTAGGGGCAGGGCCGACTATGGCTACACCTTC
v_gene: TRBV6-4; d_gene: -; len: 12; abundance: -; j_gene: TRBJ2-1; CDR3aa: CASTDWRGEQFF; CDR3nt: TGTGCCAGCACCGACTGGCGGGGTGAGCAGTTCTTC
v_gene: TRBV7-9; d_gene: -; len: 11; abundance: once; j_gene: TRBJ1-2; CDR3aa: CASSLGGGYTF; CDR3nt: TGTGCCAGCAGCTTGGGGGGTGGCTACACCTTC
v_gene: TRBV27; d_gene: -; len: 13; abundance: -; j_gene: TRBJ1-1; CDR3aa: CASSLGRNTEAFF; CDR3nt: TGTGCCAGCAGTTTAGGGAGGAACACTGAAGCTTTCTTT
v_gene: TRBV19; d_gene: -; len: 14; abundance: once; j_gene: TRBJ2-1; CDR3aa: CASSIVRGSNEQFF; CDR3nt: TGTGCCAGTAGTATAGTCCGGGGATCCAATGAGCAGTTCTTC
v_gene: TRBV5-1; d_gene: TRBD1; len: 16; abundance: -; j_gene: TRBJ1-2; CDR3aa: CASSLAIGGDRYGYTF; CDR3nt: TGCGCCAGCAGCTTGGCCATAGGGGGCGACCGCTATGGCTACACCTTC
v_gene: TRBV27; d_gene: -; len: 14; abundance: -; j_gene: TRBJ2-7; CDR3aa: CASRGDGHSYEQYF; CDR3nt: TGTGCCAGCAGAGGTGACGGGCACTCCTACGAGCAGTACTTC
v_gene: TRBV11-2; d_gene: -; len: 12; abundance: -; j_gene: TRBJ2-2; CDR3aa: CASSLGTGELFF; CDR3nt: TGTGCCAGCAGCTTAGGCACCGGGGAGCTGTTTTTT
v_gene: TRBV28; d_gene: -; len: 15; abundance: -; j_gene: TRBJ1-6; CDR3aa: CASNHYQGYNSPLHF; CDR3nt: TGTGCCAGCAACCACTACCAGGGCTATAATTCACCCCTCCACTTT
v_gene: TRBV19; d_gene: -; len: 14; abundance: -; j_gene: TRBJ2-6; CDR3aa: CASSPWHGANVLTF; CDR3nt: TGTGCCAGTAGTCCATGGCACGGGGCCAACGTCCTGACTTTC
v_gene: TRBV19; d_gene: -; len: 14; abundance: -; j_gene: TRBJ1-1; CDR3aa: CASTKTVLNTEAFF; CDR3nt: TGTGCCAGCACTAAGACGGTACTGAACACTGAAGCTTTCTTT
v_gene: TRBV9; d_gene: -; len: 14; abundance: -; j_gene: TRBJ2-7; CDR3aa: CASSVEGTSYEQYF; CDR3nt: TGTGCCAGCAGCGTAGAAGGGACCTCCTACGAGCAGTACTTC
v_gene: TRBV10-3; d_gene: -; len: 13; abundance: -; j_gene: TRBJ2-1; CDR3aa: CAISKAPGNEQFF; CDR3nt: TGTGCCATCAGTAAAGCACCCGGCAATGAGCAGTTCTTC
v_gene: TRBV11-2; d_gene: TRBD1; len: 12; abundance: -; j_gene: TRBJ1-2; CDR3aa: CASSFQGGGYTF; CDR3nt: TGTGCCAGCAGCTTTCAGGGGGGTGGCTACACCTTC
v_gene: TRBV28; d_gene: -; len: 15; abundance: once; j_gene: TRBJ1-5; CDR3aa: CASRPQGRGNQPQHF; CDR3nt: TGTGCCAGCAGACCCCAGGGGAGGGGAAATCAGCCCCAGCATTTT